This is a list of T cell receptor beta chains from one sample in a study of blood T cell repertoires in COVID-19. Produced via immunoSEQ multiplex PCR; TCRdb's table is partial and in-frame only. The sample consists of 250,000 to 300,000 clones, approximately 91% of them appearing once. Specimen: peripheral blood. Receptors originate from a woman between 55 and 75 years old with acute or convalescent COVID-19. CDR3s include the opening cysteine and the closing phenylalanine or tryptophan. Each record gives: D gene, clone size, J gene, V gene, CDR3 DNA, CDR3 protein. The D gene is left open where the match is weak. Size is omitted from some rows. Given values are once, few, many or a class for expanded clones.

>TRBD1|.|TRBJ1-1|TRBV7-2
TGTGCCAGCAGCTTAGGAGGACAGGGGAGGAAGAACACTGAAGCTTTCTTT
CASSLGGQGRKNTEAFF
>.|.|TRBJ1-5|TRBV3-1/TRBV3-2
TGTGCCAGCAGCCAAACAGGGAGGGGTCAGCCCCAGCATTTT
CASSQTGRGQPQHF
>TRBD1|once|TRBJ2-1|TRBV28
TGTGCCAGCAGTTTACCTTTGGGACAGGGTCCGAATGAGCAGTTCTTC
CASSLPLGQGPNEQFF
>TRBD2|.|TRBJ2-1|TRBV11-2
TGTGCCAGCAGCCGGATCGGCGGGAGGTCCTACAATGAGCAGTTCTTC
CASSRIGGRSYNEQFF
>.|.|TRBJ1-1|TRBV6-5
TGTGCCAGCAGTTACGCGGGCCCAGTCACTGAAGCTTTCTTT
CASSYAGPVTEAFF
>TRBD2|.|TRBJ2-7|TRBV7-2
TGTGCCAGCAGCTTAGGGGCCAGCGGGGGCGCCTACGAGCAGTACTTC
CASSLGASGGAYEQYF
>.|.|TRBJ1-2|TRBV25-1
TGTGCCAGCGGATCGACTGGTCCCTATGGCTACACCTTC
CASGSTGPYGYTF
>TRBD1|.|TRBJ2-7|TRBV28
TGTGCCAGCAGTAACTTCCGGGACAGCACCTACGAGCAGTACTTC
CASSNFRDSTYEQYF
>.|.|TRBJ1-4|TRBV18
TGTGCCAGCTCCCAATCAAACACCCGAACTAATGAAAAACTGTTTTTT
CASSQSNTRTNEKLFF
>.|.|TRBJ1-5|TRBV4-1
TGCGCCAGCAGCCCTGAATCCGGTATCGGGAGGCCCCAGCATTTT
CASSPESGIGRPQHF
>.|.|TRBJ2-7|TRBV19
TGTGCCAGTAGTATGGCCGGGAGCGAGCAGTACTTC
CASSMAGSEQYF